One T cell receptor (beta chain) is described in this entry. These data belong to a study of CD8 T cells in Susac syndrome. J gave up 7 bases and V 3 bases, and 3 bases lay outside the gene matches. Germline V gives CDR1 SQVTM, CDR2 ANQGSEA. This CDR3 region has 12 residues. Random hexamers were used to reverse transcribe roughly 0.45 to 1 ug of RNA. Amplification of TCR beta CDR3 was carried out by immunoSEQ multiplex PCR, which covered 54 Vbeta and 13 Jbeta segments. Each CDR3 protein gets one entry after TCRdb re-called the immunoSEQ multiplex PCR reads with MiXCR. Seen here are some 150,000 distinct CDR3 sequences, approximately 94% observed once, and the top ten hold 0.2% to 0.25%.

This rearrangement joins TRBV29-1 to TRBJ1-2; 9 bases line up with TRBD1. The sequence came from a human donor with multiple sclerosis. Specimen: CD8+ T cells from PBMCs. The CDR3 spells CSVERDRAGYTF. CDR3 bases: TGCAGCGTTGAGAGGGACAGGGCTGGCTACACCTTC. Variable domain in full (rest from reference TRBV29-1 and TRBJ1-2): SAVISQKPSRDICQRGTSLTIQCQVDSQVTMMFWYRQQPGQSLTLIATANQGSEATYESGFVIDKFPISRPNLTFSTLTVSNMSPEDSSIYLCSVERDRAGYTFGSGTRLTVV.